Below are 5 T cell receptor beta chains sequenced from a single sample in a study of T-cell memory formation after mild COVID-19. TCRdb passed the 5' RACE reads through MiXCR, listing each CDR3 protein once. In the table there are 85,000 to 120,000 distinct CDR3 sequences, around 11% of which are singletons. Material: PBMCs or a T cell subset sorted from them (not recorded which). These receptors were taken from an adult woman who had mild COVID-19 (a few samples of this study predate the infection). Cell type and time point are not known.

The table lists this clonotype with a few counts. This chain connects TRBV9 to TRBJ1-1, with D possibly being TRBD1 (5 bases). The CDR3 extends over 15 amino acids. Trimming left V 2 bases short and J 2 bases short, with 13 bases between. CDR1 is SGDLS, CDR2 YYNGEE, per germline. CDR3 in amino acids: CASSVYGTVNTEAFF. The CDR3 DNA reads as TGTGCCAGCAGCGTTTACGGGACGGTAAACACTGAAGCTTTCTTT.

The V gene is TRBV5-6, the J gene TRBJ2-2; a possible D gene is TRBD1 (6 bases). V was pared by 2 bases and J by 4 bases, with 18 bases between. Germline CDR1 is SGHDT and CDR2 is YYEEEE. The CDR3 has 17 amino acids. CDR3 residues: CASSFAGTPRGTGELFF. The CDR3 region has the DNA TGTGCCAGCAGCTTCGCCGGGACACCCCGTGGCACCGGGGAGCTGTTTTTT.

This clonotype was found a few times. The chain has TRBV9 and TRBJ2-3, with 12 bases fitting TRBD1. This CDR3 contains 17 residues. Germline V gene lookup returns CDR1 SGDLS and CDR2 YYNGEE. V was pared by 4 bases and J by 1 base, with 7 bases of the junction left unmatched. Here the CDR3 reads CASSPRDRGRGTDTQYF. The DNA for the CDR3 is TGTGCCAGCAGCCCTCGGGACAGGGGGCGCGGCACAGATACGCAGTATTTT.

CDR3 DNA: TGTGCCAGCAGGGGGGGGCCAGGGGGGCCCTACAATGAGCAGTTCTTC. Protein product: CASRGGPGGPYNEQFF. The V gene is TRBV28, the J gene TRBJ2-1; D may be TRBD1 or TRBD2 (7 bases each). The germline gives CDR1 MDHEN, CDR2 SYDVKM. Between the trimmed V and J ends, which lost 6 bases and 2 bases, there was a span of 17 bases. This CDR3 spans 16 amino acids.

The chain joins TRBV7-9 to TRBJ1-3; maybe TRBD1 (6 bases). Germline V gives CDR1 SEHNR, CDR2 FQNEAQ (reference sequence). CDR3 length equals 14 residues. Between the trimmed V and J ends, which lost 4 bases and 2 bases, there was a span of 9 bases. In DNA, the CDR3 is TGTGCCAGCAGCTCTCCAGGGGCTGGAAACACCATATATTTT. It yields the protein CASSSPGAGNTIYF.